The 23 T cell receptor beta chains listed next were all sequenced from one sample in a study of T cell repertoires in cytomegalovirus infection. TCRdb itself ran the reads through MiXCR, one entry per CDR3 protein. Here the sample spans about half a million distinct CDR3 sequences, under 45% being singletons. No antigens are known for them. The specimen comprised cultured PBMCs, sampled from culture after CMV antigen stimulation. The source is a human donor in good health (CMV status not recorded). Some clones in this sample may be carry-over from other donors' samples.

This chain links TRBV7-8 with TRBJ2-5; D is unclear. The CDR3 runs 12 residues. Germline V CDR1 and CDR2: SGHVS, FQNEAQ. Trimming left V 5 bases short and J 5 bases short, with 9 bases between. CDR3 in DNA: TGTGCCAGCAGCGGTGGGCCGGAGACCCAGTACTTC. Protein sequence: CASSGGPETQYF.

The V and J genes are TRBV12-3 or TRBV12-4 and TRBJ1-1; D might be TRBD1 (5 bases). This CDR3 contains 12 residues. Trimming removed 9 bases at V and 3 bases at J, with 11 bases between. The CDR3 bases are TGTGCCAGGAGAGGGGTCTACACTGAAGCTTTCTTT. This sequence encodes CARRGVYTEAFF.

The CDR3 DNA reads TGTGCCAGCAGGAGGGACGGAGGAAACAATGAGCAGTTCTTC. Encoded protein: CASRRDGGNNEQFF. The chain carries TRBV2 and TRBJ2-1; D is possibly TRBD1 or TRBD2 (5 bases each). V was cut by 6 bases and J by 5 bases, with 14 bases left in between. The CDR3 is 14 residues long. Germline values: CDR1 SNHLY, CDR2 FYNNEI.

The rearrangement links TRBV11-1 to TRBJ1-2; weak D call: TRBD1 (5 bases). Germline values: CDR1 SGHAT, CDR2 FQDESV (reference sequence). The CDR3 contains 13 residues. The V gene lost 4 bases and the J gene lost 7 bases, with 13 bases spanning the gap. In DNA form, the CDR3 reads TGTGCCAGCAGCTCGGGACCTGATCGTGGCTACACCTTC. Protein sequence: CASSSGPDRGYTF.

The gene calls are TRBV12-3 or TRBV12-4 and TRBJ2-2, with 8 positions matching TRBD1. This CDR3 is built from 20 residues. With 6 bases clipped from V and 4 bases from J, the junction kept 22 bases outside the gene matches. The CDR3: CASRPPGTGTSLLGTGELFF. Written as DNA, the CDR3 is TGTGCCAGCAGGCCTCCCGGGACAGGCACTAGTCTGTTAGGCACCGGGGAGCTGTTTTTT.

Worth noting for this clonotype: One end of the junction is discordant with germline, which a read error may explain. The chain uses TRBV2 and TRBJ2-3; 10 bases align to TRBD2. The V gene's germline CDR1 is SNHLY and CDR2 FYNNEI. The CDR3 spans 14 residues. The CDR3 here is CASSEAGGSDTQYF. CDR3 in DNA: TGTGCCAGCAGCGAAGCGGGAGGGTCAGATACGCAGTATTTT.

The chain recombines TRBV6-6 with TRBJ1-2, with D possibly TRBD1 on 5 matching bases. The CDR3 is 15 amino acids. V was cut by 2 bases and J by 10 bases, with 20 bases left in between. From germline, CDR1 is MNHNY and CDR2 SVGAGI (reference sequence). CDR3 residues: CASSYGDRRGNDYTF. The CDR3 DNA follows: TGTGCCAGCAGTTACGGCGACAGACGAGGGAATGACTACACCTTC.

The sample holds a few counts of this clonotype. CDR3 sequence: CSAKVAGSHEQYF. Written as DNA, the CDR3 is TGCAGTGCTAAAGTAGCGGGATCGCACGAGCAGTACTTC. The chain is built from TRBV20-1 and TRBJ2-7; 8 nucleotides agree with TRBD2. Trimming cost V 4 bases and J 5 bases; bases outside gene matches: 7. Germline V gives CDR1 DFQATT, CDR2 SNEGSKA (reference sequence). The CDR3 consists of 13 residues.

The V gene is TRBV6-2 or TRBV6-3, the J gene TRBJ2-7; D not resolved. V gave up 5 bases and J gave up 4 bases, with 15 bases separating them. The length of the CDR3 is 14 residues. From germline, CDR1 is MNHEY and CDR2 SVGEGT. The CDR3 DNA reads as TGTGCCAGCAGTCCCTTCAGAGACCGGTACGAGCAGTACTTC. Translating it yields CASSPFRDRYEQYF.

This clonotype was seen repeatedly, ten times or more. The V gene is TRBV7-2, the J gene TRBJ2-4; no firm D call. The V end was cut by 4 bases, the J end by 0 bases, with 10 bases between. Germline lookup yields CDR1 SGHTA and CDR2 FQGNSA. The CDR3 runs to 15 residues. CDR3 region: CASSSGLLAKNIQYF. The CDR3 nucleotides are TGTGCCAGCAGCTCAGGCTTGCTAGCCAAAAACATTCAGTACTTC.

The CDR3 sequence is CASSPQTSGYTDTQYF. The DNA for the CDR3 is TGTGCCAGCAGCCCTCAGACTAGCGGGTACACAGATACGCAGTATTTT. The chain combines TRBV7-3 with TRBJ2-3; 10 positions agree with TRBD2. There are 16 residues in the CDR3. V gave up 5 bases and J gave up 2 bases; unmatched junction bases: 7. Germline CDR1 SGHTA, CDR2 FQGTGA. Together with reference TRBV7-3 and TRBJ2-3, the CDR3 gives the full variable domain: GAGVSQTPSNKVTEKGKYVELRCDPISGHTALYWYRQSLGQGPEFLIYFQGTGAADDSGLPNDRFFAVRPEGSVSTLKIQRTERGDSAVYLCASSPQTSGYTDTQYFGPGTRLTVL.

The rearrangement uses TRBV2 and TRBJ2-3, with 9 bases identical to TRBD1. Unmatched junction bases numbered 3, after V lost 4 bases and J lost 4 bases. CDR3 length: 14 amino acids. Germline-derived CDR1 and CDR2 are SNHLY and FYNNEI. The CDR3 here is CASSGTGAADTQYF. The CDR3 coding sequence is TGTGCCAGCAGTGGGACAGGGGCGGCAGATACGCAGTATTTT.

CDR3 sequence reads: CASGRGHQETQYF. DNA for the CDR3: TGTGCCAGCGGGAGGGGGCACCAAGAGACCCAGTACTTC. This chain connects TRBV6-6 to TRBJ2-5; D is perhaps TRBD1 or TRBD2 (7 bases each). The germline CDR1 and CDR2 sequences are MNHNY and SVGAGI (reference sequence). Trimming cost V 8 bases and J 0 bases, with 10 bases left between them. The CDR3 sequence is 13 residues long.

The chain links TRBV2 to TRBJ2-1, with TRBD2 as a possible D gene (7 bases). Trimming removed 3 bases from V and 7 bases from J, with 10 bases in between. This CDR3 contains 13 residues. Germline V gene sequence: CDR1 SNHLY, CDR2 FYNNEI. The CDR3 DNA sequence: TGTGCCAGCAGTGACCGGGGGGCTAATGAGCAGTTCTTC. This encodes CASSDRGANEQFF. The full variable domain, rest sourced from reference TRBV2 and TRBJ2-1, is EPEVTQTPSHQVTQMGQEVILRCVPISNHLYFYWYRQILGQKVEFLVSFYNNEISEKSEIFDDQFSVERPDGSNFTLKIRSTKLEDSAMYFCASSDRGANEQFFGPGTRLTVL.

The chain recombines TRBV15 with TRBJ1-4; possibly TRBD1 for D (6 bases). This CDR3 is 16 amino acids long. The germline CDR1 and CDR2 sequences are LNHNV and YYDKDF (reference sequence). The V and J ends lost 5 bases and 7 bases respectively, with 20 bases between them. CDR3 sequence (DNA): TGTGCCACCAGCCAGAGGGGGGAGTTCTTCGTTGAAAAACTGTTTTTT. Translation: CATSQRGEFFVEKLFF.

This clonotype has more than one count but fewer than ten. The V and J genes are TRBV9 and TRBJ2-3; D unclear. Germline CDR1 and CDR2: SGDLS and YYNGEE. CDR3 length: 13 residues. Deletions cut 7 bases from V and 0 bases from J, with 9 bases between. This CDR3 reads CASGGGSTDTQYF. The CDR3 nucleotides are TGTGCCAGCGGCGGTGGTAGCACAGATACGCAGTATTTT.

This chain links TRBV7-2 with TRBJ2-5, with D perhaps TRBD2 (5 bases). Germline V lookup: CDR1 SGHTA, CDR2 FQGNSA. CDR3 length: 13 residues. V lost 7 bases to trimming and J lost 4 bases, with 13 bases between them. CDR3 bases: TGTGCCAGCAACAACCTAGCCCGAGAGACCCAGTACTTC. Residues: CASNNLARETQYF.

This clonotype was seen a handful of times. The chain has TRBV5-4 and TRBJ1-6; unclear D gene. Trimming took off 4 bases at V and 9 bases at J, with 17 bases between the two ends. Per germline, CDR1 SGHNT and CDR2 YYREEE (reference sequence). The CDR3 is made up of 15 amino acids. CDR3 bases: TGTGCCAGCAGCCTGGAGCGCCAGAAGAGTTCACCCCTCCACTTT. Protein product: CASSLERQKSSPLHF.

V usage is TRBV7-2 and J usage is TRBJ2-3; D is unresolved. The length of the CDR3 is 13 residues. The ends were cut back, 1 base at V and 6 bases at J, with 8 bases in the middle. The germline CDR1 and CDR2 sequences are SGHTA and FQGNSA. CDR3 sequence reads: CASSLVFADTQYF. CDR3 DNA: TGTGCCAGCAGCTTAGTTTTTGCGGATACGCAGTATTTT. The full variable domain, rest sourced from reference TRBV7-2 and TRBJ2-3, is GAGVSQSPSNKVTEKGKDVELRCDPISGHTALYWYRQSLGQGLEFLIYFQGNSAPDKSGLPSDRFSAERTGGSVSTLTIQRTQQEDSAVYLCASSLVFADTQYFGPGTRLTVL.

CDR3 amino acids: CASVRRGGLDRGRHTEAFF. CDR3 in DNA: TGTGCCAGCGTTCGTCGGGGTGGTCTGGACAGGGGGCGTCACACTGAAGCTTTCTTT. The gene calls are TRBV7-8 and TRBJ1-1, with 11 bases that match TRBD1. The V and J ends lost 8 bases and 3 bases, in that order; junction bases with no gene match: 20. Germline loops: CDR1 SGHVS, CDR2 FQNEAQ. CDR3 length: 19 amino acids.

This chain links TRBV7-2 with TRBJ2-1, with 7 bases lining up with TRBD2. This CDR3 comprises 14 residues. With 7 bases clipped from V and 9 bases from J, the junction kept 12 bases outside the gene matches. From germline, CDR1 is SGHTA and CDR2 FQGNSA. In nucleotides, the CDR3 is TGTGCCAGCACCCTGGGGCGGGAGAATGTTGAGCAGTTCTTC. Amino acids: CASTLGRENVEQFF.

This clonotype has only a few counts. The chain couples TRBV4-3 to TRBJ2-6, with D perhaps TRBD1 (6 bases). The CDR3 covers 20 residues. In germline, CDR1 is LGHNA, CDR2 YSLEER. V was trimmed by 0 bases and J by 5 bases, leaving 23 bases between them. CDR3 DNA sequence: TGCGCCAGCAGCCAAGAGATACAGGGTCTCTCAGGCTCCTGGGCCAACGTCCTGACTTTC. Its protein is CASSQEIQGLSGSWANVLTF.

This chain uses TRBV20-1 with TRBJ1-2; D not resolved. Per the germline V gene, CDR1 is DFQATT and CDR2 is SNEGSKA (reference sequence). The CDR3 is made up of 13 amino acids. Trimming removed 1 base at V and 5 bases at J, with 11 bases between. The CDR3 sequence: CSARVAGTYGYTF. The CDR3 nucleotides read TGCAGTGCTAGAGTGGCAGGCACATATGGCTACACCTTC.